The 14 T cell receptor beta chains below were found in one sample sequenced in a study of cytomegalovirus exposure and HLA in healthy donors (dated by TCRdb to the late 2010s). Libraries were built with the immunoSEQ multiplex PCR assay. This immuneACCESS table, as held by TCRdb, lists in-frame sequences with V and J called but not all clones. Of the missing ones, under half trace to an unresolved V gene in checked studies; the others have no known cause. In all, the sample holds 65,000 or so clones, and around 92% of those were seen once. The ten most abundant clones make up over 1% of the sample. Sequenced: PBMCs. The receptor source for this set is a woman in her late teens or twenties in good health and CMV-seronegative.

The rearrangement joins TRBV7-8 to TRBJ1-4, with 8 bases lining up with TRBD1. V shed 5 bases and J 2 bases; nucleotides not matched to a gene: 7. This CDR3 has 16 amino acids. Germline V gene data show CDR1 as SGHVS and CDR2 as FQNEAQ. The CDR3 sequence: CASSRRDRRTNEKLFF. In DNA, the CDR3 is TGTGCCAGCAGCCGGAGGGACAGGCGCACTAATGAAAAACTGTTTTTT.

The V gene is TRBV5-1, the J gene TRBJ1-4; D not certain. The CDR3 extends over 13 amino acids. Germline V CDR1 and CDR2: SGHRS, YFSETQ. Trimming took 2 bases from V and 6 from J, leaving 8 bases between them. The CDR3, as DNA: TGCGCCAGCAGCTTAGAGACATATGAAAAACTGTTTTTT. Its translation is CASSLETYEKLFF.

This clone occurred once. The chain has TRBV6-1 and TRBJ2-2; D is uncertain. The CDR3 has 14 residues. With 0 bases removed from V and 6 bases from J, the gap between germline ends came to 8 bases. Germline V gene lookup returns CDR1 MNHNS and CDR2 SASEGT. The CDR3 protein is CASSEAPFPGELFF. In DNA, the CDR3 is TGTGCCAGCAGTGAAGCCCCCTTCCCCGGGGAGCTGTTTTTT.

A single count supports this clone. This chain connects TRBV5-1 to TRBJ2-2; TRBD2 is a possible D gene (5 bases). Germline-derived CDR1 and CDR2 are SGHRS and YFSETQ. V lost 0 bases and J 5 bases, leaving 11 bases between the germline ends. The CDR3 sequence is 15 residues long. In DNA form, the CDR3 reads TGCGCCAGCAGCTTGGGTCTCGGGGAAACCGGGGAGCTGTTTTTT. Its protein product is CASSLGLGETGELFF.

This clone was detected once. This chain links TRBV6-5 with TRBJ2-1; 8 bases line up with TRBD1. V dropped 2 bases and J dropped 7; count of bases not matched to a gene: 4. CDR3 length: 14 residues. Germline assignment: CDR1 MNHEY and CDR2 SVGAGI. CDR3 amino acids: CASSYTNRGNEQFF. The CDR3 DNA reads TGTGCCAGCAGTTACACAAACAGGGGGAATGAGCAGTTCTTC.

The genes are TRBV2 and TRBJ1-2; the match to TRBD1 covers 7 bases. V trimming: 4 bases; J trimming: 5 bases; junction bases outside the gene matches: 7. The CDR3 spans 14 residues. Germline V lookup: CDR1 SNHLY, CDR2 FYNNEI. The CDR3 region has the DNA TGTGCCAGCAGTGCCGACAGGGTGGAGTATGGCTACACCTTC. Protein product: CASSADRVEYGYTF.

This rearrangement joins TRBV11-2 to TRBJ2-3; a possible D gene is TRBD2 (5 bases). CDR3 length: 15 amino acids. Looked up from germline, CDR1 is SGHAT and CDR2 is FQNNGV. Trimming took off 6 bases at V and 8 bases at J, with 21 bases between the two ends. As DNA, the CDR3 is TGTGCCAGCAGTTCCCGGGATCTAGCAGGTTTTACGCAGTATTTT. Translated: CASSSRDLAGFTQYF. Together with reference TRBV11-2 and TRBJ2-3, the CDR3 gives the full variable domain: EAGVAQSPRYKIIEKRQSVAFWCNPISGHATLYWYQQILGQGPKLLIQFQNNGVVDDSQLPKDRFSAERLKGVDSTLKIQPAKLEDSAVYLCASSSRDLAGFTQYFGPGTRLTVL.

V and J are TRBV7-8 and TRBJ2-2; D remains ambiguous. The CDR3 is 16 amino acids. V lost 0 bases and J 8 bases, leaving 16 bases between the germline ends. CDR1 SGHVS and CDR2 FQNEAQ come from the germline V gene. The CDR3 is CASSLARLFRQGELFF. The CDR3, as DNA: TGTGCCAGCAGCTTAGCGCGGCTATTTAGGCAAGGGGAGCTGTTTTTT.

CDR3 bases: TGTGCCAGCAGAACCCAAGGGGTCTTGGGCAATCAGCCCCAGCATTTT. It translates to CASRTQGVLGNQPQHF. The chain recombines TRBV28 with TRBJ1-5; D might be TRBD1 (5 bases). CDR1 is MDHEN and CDR2 is SYDVKM in the germline V gene. Between the trimmed V and J ends, which lost 6 bases and 2 bases, there was a span of 17 bases. This CDR3 has 16 residues.

This clone qualifies as medium-sized. This chain connects TRBV19 to TRBJ2-1, with 9 bases identical to TRBD2. Trimming at V came to 5 bases and at J to 7 bases, leaving 6 bases not matched to a gene. Germline V gene lookup returns CDR1 LNHDA and CDR2 SQIVND (reference sequence). CDR3 length: 14 residues. In nucleotides, the CDR3 is TGTGCCAGTAGTCGGGCGGGAGGGTTGAATGAGCAGTTCTTC. Translating it yields CASSRAGGLNEQFF.

This clone is a singleton in its sample. This chain joins TRBV2 and TRBJ2-4; D unclear. This CDR3 is built from 13 residues. CDR1 is SNHLY, CDR2 FYNNEI, per germline. Trimming left V 3 bases short and J 0 bases short, with 3 bases between. This CDR3 is CASSDLAKNIQYF. The CDR3 nucleotides read TGTGCCAGCAGTGACCTAGCCAAAAACATTCAGTACTTC.

This chain links TRBV10-3 with TRBJ2-5, with 11 bases that match TRBD2. The DNA matches TRBJ2-7 better at its end, which makes the J call doubtful. This CDR3 has 15 residues. From germline, CDR1 is ENHRY and CDR2 SYGVKD. In nucleotides, the CDR3 is TGTGCCATCAGAGGAACTAGCGGGAGCTCCTACGAGCAGTACTTC. This translates into CAIRGTSGSSYEQYF.

The rearrangement joins TRBV5-6 to TRBJ2-5, with TRBD2 as a possible D gene (6 bases). CDR3 length: 12 residues. Germline V CDR1 and CDR2: SGHDT, YYEEEE. V lost 4 bases, J lost 5 bases, and 9 bases lay in between. The chain's CDR3 is CASSPRGETQYF. CDR3 nucleotide sequence: TGTGCCAGCAGCCCCCGGGGGGAGACCCAGTACTTC.

The chain couples TRBV27 to TRBJ2-2, with 15 bases identical to TRBD2. With 5 bases clipped from V and 6 bases from J, the junction kept 10 bases outside the gene matches. In germline, CDR1 is MNHEY, CDR2 SMNVEV (reference sequence). CDR3 length: 18 residues. CDR3 DNA: TGTGCCAGCAGTCGTGGACTAGCGGGGGGGCCGTACGCCGGGGAGCTGTTTTTT. This codes for CASSRGLAGGPYAGELFF.